Listed below are T cell receptor beta chains from one sample, sequenced in a study of blood T cells in healthy people across ages. Via MiXCR, TCRdb re-called the 5' RACE reads, giving one row per CDR3 protein. Among about 670,000 distinct CDR3 sequences, over 40% were seen once, and the ten largest hold roughly 13%. Sequences were obtained from blood. These receptor sequences come from a woman at least 80 years old in good health. The CDR3 runs from the conserved cysteine through the conserved F or W. A D gene is named only where the DNA matches it firmly. The size entry is marked missing in some rows and otherwise reads once, few, many or a size class.

clone size: NA; V gene: TRBV7-9; D gene: NA; J gene: TRBJ2-3; CDR3 DNA: TGTGCCAGCAGCCCCTACCGGGGGACAGAAAGCACAGATACGCAGTATTTT; CDR3 protein: CASSPYRGTESTDTQYF
clone size: NA; V gene: TRBV4-1; D gene: TRBD1; J gene: TRBJ1-4; CDR3 DNA: TGCGCCAGCAGCCAACAAAACAGGGGGCGCATGAATGAAAAACTGTTTTTT; CDR3 protein: CASSQQNRGRMNEKLFF
clone size: few; V gene: TRBV12-3/TRBV12-4; D gene: NA; J gene: TRBJ2-3; CDR3 DNA: TGTGCCAGCAGACCCCAGGCAGATACGCAGTATTTT; CDR3 protein: CASRPQADTQYF
clone size: NA; V gene: TRBV10-3; D gene: TRBD1; J gene: TRBJ2-2; CDR3 DNA: TGTGCCATCAGTCCCTTCGGACAGGGGAAGGACGGGGAGCTGTTTTTT; CDR3 protein: CAISPFGQGKDGELFF
clone size: few; V gene: TRBV12-3/TRBV12-4; D gene: NA; J gene: TRBJ1-1; CDR3 DNA: TGTGCCAGCTCCCGGGTGGTAGGCACTGAAGCTTTCTTT; CDR3 protein: CASSRVVGTEAFF
clone size: few; V gene: TRBV28; D gene: NA; J gene: TRBJ2-2; CDR3 DNA: TGTGCCAGCCTCCCGGGACAATACACCGGGGAGCTGTTTTTT; CDR3 protein: CASLPGQYTGELFF
clone size: few; V gene: TRBV7-2; D gene: NA; J gene: TRBJ1-2; CDR3 DNA: TGTGCCAGCAGCTTAGAGGCTCAGCCCTACTATGGCTACACCTTC; CDR3 protein: CASSLEAQPYYGYTF
clone size: NA; V gene: TRBV28; D gene: TRBD1; J gene: TRBJ1-4; CDR3 DNA: TGCGCCAGCAGTCGTGACAGGGGACCCACTAATGAAAAACTGTTTTTT; CDR3 protein: CASSRDRGPTNEKLFF
clone size: NA; V gene: TRBV28; D gene: NA; J gene: TRBJ2-4; CDR3 DNA: TGTGCCAGCAGTGTCTTCCGGAACGATAACATTCAGTACTTC; CDR3 protein: CASSVFRNDNIQYF
clone size: NA; V gene: TRBV3-1; D gene: TRBD2; J gene: TRBJ2-3; CDR3 DNA: TGTGCCAGCAGCGGACGGGAGGCGTATACGCAGTATTTT; CDR3 protein: CASSGREAYTQYF
clone size: NA; V gene: TRBV19; D gene: NA; J gene: TRBJ1-2; CDR3 DNA: TGTGCCAGTAGTATTATAGATTCTAACTATGGCTACACCTTC; CDR3 protein: CASSIIDSNYGYTF
clone size: few; V gene: TRBV7-7; D gene: TRBD2; J gene: TRBJ2-1; CDR3 DNA: TGTGCCAGCAGCATCCTCGGGCCACTAGCGGGGGGCGTCAATGAGCAGTTCTTC; CDR3 protein: CASSILGPLAGGVNEQFF
clone size: NA; V gene: TRBV4-3; D gene: NA; J gene: TRBJ2-3; CDR3 DNA: TGCGCCAGCAGTGTAGGGGCGTTAGAAGATACGCAGTATTTT; CDR3 protein: CASSVGALEDTQYF
clone size: NA; V gene: TRBV7-2; D gene: NA; J gene: TRBJ2-7; CDR3 DNA: TGTGCCAGCAGCTTAGCGGACAGTCACGAGCAGTACTTC; CDR3 protein: CASSLADSHEQYF
clone size: few; V gene: TRBV20-1; D gene: NA; J gene: TRBJ1-4; CDR3 DNA: TGCAGTGCTAGCGGCAGTGCCTGGGGTGAAAAACTGTTTTTT; CDR3 protein: CSASGSAWGEKLFF
clone size: many; V gene: TRBV5-5; D gene: NA; J gene: TRBJ1-2; CDR3 DNA: TGTGCCAGCAGCTTGGCAGGGCCCTATGGCTACACCTTC; CDR3 protein: CASSLAGPYGYTF
clone size: once; V gene: TRBV18; D gene: NA; J gene: TRBJ2-7; CDR3 DNA: TGTGCCAGCTCACCACGCACAGATTCCTACGAGCAGTACTTC; CDR3 protein: CASSPRTDSYEQYF
clone size: few; V gene: TRBV20-1; D gene: NA; J gene: TRBJ2-2; CDR3 DNA: TGCAGTGCTAGAGCTGCAACCAACACCGGGGAGCTGTTTTTT; CDR3 protein: CSARAATNTGELFF
clone size: NA; V gene: TRBV29-1; D gene: TRBD1; J gene: TRBJ1-2; CDR3 DNA: TGCAGCGTTGAAATTATCGGGACAGGGTTATTTGGCTACACCTTC; CDR3 protein: CSVEIIGTGLFGYTF
clone size: few; V gene: TRBV18; D gene: TRBD2; J gene: TRBJ2-3; CDR3 DNA: TGTGCCAGCTCACCGAATAGCGGGGGCCGAACAGATACGCAGTATTTT; CDR3 protein: CASSPNSGGRTDTQYF
clone size: NA; V gene: TRBV7-9; D gene: TRBD1; J gene: TRBJ2-1; CDR3 DNA: TGTGCCAGCAGCTCGTGGGGACAGGGTCGAGATAGCAATGAGCAGTTCTTC; CDR3 protein: CASSSWGQGRDSNEQFF
clone size: few; V gene: TRBV5-1; D gene: TRBD2; J gene: TRBJ2-1; CDR3 DNA: TGCGCCAGCAGCCCTGGGCTAGCGGGACTATACAATGAGCAGTTCTTC; CDR3 protein: CASSPGLAGLYNEQFF
clone size: few; V gene: TRBV27; D gene: NA; J gene: TRBJ2-7; CDR3 DNA: TGTGCCAGCAGTTTAAGGGTCAACTACGAGCAGTACTTC; CDR3 protein: CASSLRVNYEQYF
clone size: NA; V gene: TRBV12-3/TRBV12-4; D gene: NA; J gene: TRBJ2-3; CDR3 DNA: TGTGCCAGAGTGAGGGCAGATACGCAGTATTTT; CDR3 protein: CARVRADTQYF
clone size: few; V gene: TRBV12-3/TRBV12-4; D gene: NA; J gene: TRBJ1-2; CDR3 DNA: TGTGCCAGCAGTTCTATCGGGCTGTCCCTCTATGGCTACACCTTC; CDR3 protein: CASSSIGLSLYGYTF
clone size: many; V gene: TRBV20-1; D gene: NA; J gene: TRBJ2-1; CDR3 DNA: TGCAGTGCTAGATTTTCTCGGCAGGGAAGCGGCAATGAGCAGTTCTTC; CDR3 protein: CSARFSRQGSGNEQFF
clone size: NA; V gene: TRBV5-1; D gene: NA; J gene: TRBJ2-1; CDR3 DNA: TGCGCCAGCAGTTCGTTACTTGGTAATGAGCAGTTCTTC; CDR3 protein: CASSSLLGNEQFF
clone size: NA; V gene: TRBV7-9; D gene: TRBD2; J gene: TRBJ2-1; CDR3 DNA: TGTGCCAGCAGCTCATCCGGGACTAGGTCGAACAATGAGCAGTTCTTC; CDR3 protein: CASSSSGTRSNNEQFF
clone size: NA; V gene: TRBV29-1; D gene: NA; J gene: TRBJ2-1; CDR3 DNA: TGCAGCGTTGGGGTGGAGGGGGGGGGTCTCCCTTACAACGAGCAGTTCTTC; CDR3 protein: CSVGVEGGGLPYNEQFF
clone size: many; V gene: TRBV2; D gene: NA; J gene: TRBJ2-5; CDR3 DNA: TGTGCCAGCAGGAGGGACGAGACCCAGTACTTC; CDR3 protein: CASRRDETQYF
clone size: NA; V gene: TRBV9; D gene: TRBD2; J gene: TRBJ2-1; CDR3 DNA: TGTGCCAGCAGCGTCCACCCTAGCGGGGGGGGCGCTTATGAGCAGTTCTTC; CDR3 protein: CASSVHPSGGGAYEQFF
clone size: many; V gene: TRBV28; D gene: NA; J gene: TRBJ1-2; CDR3 DNA: TGTGCCAGCAGTTCGCCTGGCTTTGTCTGGGGTGGCTACACCTTC; CDR3 protein: CASSSPGFVWGGYTF
clone size: many; V gene: TRBV20-1; D gene: TRBD2; J gene: TRBJ2-7; CDR3 DNA: TGCAGTGCTAAGGGACTAGCGGCATACGAGCAGTACTTC; CDR3 protein: CSAKGLAAYEQYF
clone size: many; V gene: TRBV6-6; D gene: NA; J gene: TRBJ1-2; CDR3 DNA: TGTGCCAGCACCCGGGGGCTATGGGGCTACACCTTC; CDR3 protein: CASTRGLWGYTF
clone size: NA; V gene: TRBV6-2/TRBV6-3; D gene: TRBD2; J gene: TRBJ2-1; CDR3 DNA: TGTGCCGGCAGTTACTCGAAGGCCAGCGGGAGATACGATGAGCAGTTCTTC; CDR3 protein: CAGSYSKASGRYDEQFF
clone size: many; V gene: TRBV5-1; D gene: NA; J gene: TRBJ2-6; CDR3 DNA: TGCGCCAGCAGCTCCCCTGGATCTGCTGGGGCCAACGTCCTGACTTTC; CDR3 protein: CASSSPGSAGANVLTF
clone size: NA; V gene: TRBV7-9; D gene: NA; J gene: TRBJ2-5; CDR3 DNA: TGTGCCAGCAGCTTACCAGGGACCCACCAAGAGACCCAGTACTTC; CDR3 protein: CASSLPGTHQETQYF
clone size: many; V gene: TRBV27; D gene: NA; J gene: TRBJ2-3; CDR3 DNA: TGTGCCAGCAGTTTTCTGGGGAAAGATACGCAGTATTTT; CDR3 protein: CASSFLGKDTQYF
clone size: many; V gene: TRBV29-1; D gene: NA; J gene: TRBJ2-5; CDR3 DNA: TGCAGCGTTTTGAGACTCTACGCGGCGGAGACCCAGTACTTC; CDR3 protein: CSVLRLYAAETQYF
clone size: NA; V gene: TRBV4-2; D gene: NA; J gene: TRBJ1-3; CDR3 DNA: TGTGCCAGCAGCCAAGCCAGGGGATCCTCTGGAAACACCATATATTTT; CDR3 protein: CASSQARGSSGNTIYF
clone size: NA; V gene: TRBV7-2; D gene: TRBD2; J gene: TRBJ2-5; CDR3 DNA: TGTGCCAGCAGCTTTTTACTAGCGGAACGGGAGACCCAGTACTTC; CDR3 protein: CASSFLLAERETQYF
clone size: few; V gene: TRBV5-1; D gene: NA; J gene: TRBJ1-1; CDR3 DNA: TGCGCCAGCAGCTTGGGACAAGCTTTCCCTGAAGCTTTCTTT; CDR3 protein: CASSLGQAFPEAFF
clone size: NA; V gene: TRBV6-6; D gene: NA; J gene: TRBJ2-1; CDR3 DNA: TGTGCCAGCAGTGATGAGGGGGTGAATGAGCAGTTCTTC; CDR3 protein: CASSDEGVNEQFF
clone size: NA; V gene: TRBV9; D gene: TRBD1; J gene: TRBJ1-2; CDR3 DNA: TGTGCCAGCAGCGTGACAGGGGGCGTATATGGCTACACCTTC; CDR3 protein: CASSVTGGVYGYTF
clone size: many; V gene: TRBV4-1; D gene: TRBD2; J gene: TRBJ2-1; CDR3 DNA: TGCGCCAGCAGCATTAATGGACTAGTCGACAATGAGCAGTTCTTC; CDR3 protein: CASSINGLVDNEQFF
clone size: once; V gene: TRBV4-2; D gene: NA; J gene: TRBJ2-6; CDR3 DNA: TGTGCCAGCAGCCCAGAGATAGCGAGCATCTCTGGGGCCAACGTCCTGACTTTC; CDR3 protein: CASSPEIASISGANVLTF
clone size: NA; V gene: TRBV3-1; D gene: NA; J gene: TRBJ1-5; CDR3 DNA: TGTGCCAGCAGCCAAGGGGGAGGGATGGGGGTACAGCCCCAGCATTTT; CDR3 protein: CASSQGGGMGVQPQHF